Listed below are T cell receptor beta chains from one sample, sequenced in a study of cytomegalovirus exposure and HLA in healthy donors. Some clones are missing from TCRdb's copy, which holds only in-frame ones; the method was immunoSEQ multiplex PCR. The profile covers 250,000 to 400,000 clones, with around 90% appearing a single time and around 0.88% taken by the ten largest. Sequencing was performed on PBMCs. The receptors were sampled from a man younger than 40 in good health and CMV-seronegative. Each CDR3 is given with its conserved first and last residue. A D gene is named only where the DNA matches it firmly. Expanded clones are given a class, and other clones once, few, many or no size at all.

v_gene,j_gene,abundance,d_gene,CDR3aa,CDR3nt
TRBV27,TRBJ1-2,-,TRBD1,CASSPWTGPEYGYTF,TGTGCCAGCAGTCCCTGGACAGGGCCTGAGTATGGCTACACCTTC
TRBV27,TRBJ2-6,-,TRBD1,CASKVGSGQGARGANVLTF,TGTGCCAGCAAGGTCGGTTCGGGACAGGGGGCGCGTGGGGCCAACGTCCTGACTTTC
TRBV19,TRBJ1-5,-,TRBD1,CASSIGRQGGQPQHF,TGTGCCAGTAGTATAGGAAGACAGGGCGGGCAGCCCCAGCATTTT
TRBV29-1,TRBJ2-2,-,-,CSVSGTGELFF,TGCAGCGTTTCCGGGACCGGGGAGCTGTTTTTT
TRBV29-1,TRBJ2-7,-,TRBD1,CSVEDRDRGYEQYF,TGCAGCGTTGAAGACCGGGACAGGGGGTACGAGCAGTACTTC
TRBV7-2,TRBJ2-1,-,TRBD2,CASSPRPLSGGAYNEQFF,TGTGCCAGCAGCCCCCGCCCCCTTAGCGGGGGGGCCTACAATGAGCAGTTCTTC
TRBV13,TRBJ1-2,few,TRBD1,CASSLAPQGAVGYTF,TGTGCCAGCAGCTTAGCCCCGCAGGGGGCGGTTGGCTACACCTTC
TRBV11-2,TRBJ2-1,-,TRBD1,CASRLRDRAYNEQFF,TGTGCCAGCAGACTCCGGGACAGGGCCTACAATGAGCAGTTCTTC
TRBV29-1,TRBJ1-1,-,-,CSVVRSNTEAFF,TGCAGCGTTGTAAGGAGCAACACTGAAGCTTTCTTT
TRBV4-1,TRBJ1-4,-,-,CASSQGRPLINEKLFF,TGCGCCAGCAGCCAAGGGAGACCTTTGATTAATGAAAAACTGTTTTTT
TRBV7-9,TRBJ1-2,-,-,CASSLRSTYLYGYTF,TGTGCCAGCAGCTTGCGTAGCACCTATCTCTATGGCTACACCTTC
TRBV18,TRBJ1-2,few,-,CASSPDNSGYTF,TGTGCCAGCTCACCCGATAACAGCGGCTACACCTTC
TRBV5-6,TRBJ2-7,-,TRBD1,CASSLGPGRGPGEQYF,TGTGCCAGCAGCCTGGGGCCGGGCAGGGGGCCAGGCGAGCAGTACTTC
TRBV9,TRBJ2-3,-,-,CASSVGRVTDTQYF,TGTGCCAGCAGCGTAGGGAGGGTCACAGATACGCAGTATTTT
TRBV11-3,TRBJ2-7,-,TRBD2,CASSLRGRSNEQYF,TGTGCCAGCAGCTTACGCGGGAGGTCGAACGAGCAGTACTTC
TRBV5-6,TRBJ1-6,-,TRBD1,CASSPDRGNSPLHF,TGTGCCAGCAGCCCTGACAGGGGGAATTCACCCCTCCACTTT
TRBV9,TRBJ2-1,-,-,CASSLGPNEQFF,TGTGCCAGCAGCTTAGGGCCCAATGAGCAGTTCTTC
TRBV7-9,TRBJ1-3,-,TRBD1,CASSLARQGKGNTIYF,TGTGCCAGCAGCTTAGCCCGACAGGGGAAAGGAAACACCATATATTTT
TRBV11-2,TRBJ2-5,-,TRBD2,CASSFGGIQETQYF,TGTGCCAGCAGCTTCGGGGGGATCCAAGAGACCCAGTACTTC
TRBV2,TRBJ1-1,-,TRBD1,CASSGGDRGTEAFF,TGTGCCAGCAGTGGGGGTGACAGGGGCACTGAAGCTTTCTTT
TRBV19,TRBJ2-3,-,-,CASSMYTDTQYF,TGTGCCAGTAGTATGTACACAGATACGCAGTATTTT
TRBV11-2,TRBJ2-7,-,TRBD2,CASSVHSGGYEQYF,TGTGCCAGCAGCGTCCATAGCGGGGGTTACGAGCAGTACTTC
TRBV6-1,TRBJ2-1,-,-,CASSERPGGSYNEQFF,TGTGCCAGCAGTGAACGTCCCGGGGGCTCCTACAATGAGCAGTTCTTC
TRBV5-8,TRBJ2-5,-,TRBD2,CASSLDLAGRETQYF,TGTGCCAGCAGCTTAGATCTAGCGGGGAGGGAGACCCAGTACTTC
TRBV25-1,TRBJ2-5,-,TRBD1,CASSETGGGETQYF,TGTGCCAGCAGTGAAACAGGGGGCGGAGAGACCCAGTACTTC
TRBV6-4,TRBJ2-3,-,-,CASRAGDTQYF,TGTGCCAGCAGGGCAGGGGATACGCAGTATTTT
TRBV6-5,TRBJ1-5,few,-,CASSYREGQPQHF,TGTGCCAGCAGTTACCGGGAGGGTCAGCCCCAGCATTTT
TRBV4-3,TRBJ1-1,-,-,CASSQVGSWGAEAFF,TGCGCCAGCAGCCAAGTGGGTAGCTGGGGGGCTGAAGCTTTCTTT
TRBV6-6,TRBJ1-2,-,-,CASSYGGNYGYTF,TGTGCCAGCAGTTACGGAGGCAACTATGGCTACACCTTC
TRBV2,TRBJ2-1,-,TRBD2,CASKGLALDEQFF,TGTGCCAGCAAGGGACTAGCGCTCGATGAGCAGTTCTTC
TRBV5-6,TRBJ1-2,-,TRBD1,CASSLDRGIFNYGYTF,TGTGCCAGCAGCTTAGACAGGGGGATTTTTAACTATGGCTACACCTTC
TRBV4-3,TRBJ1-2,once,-,CASSQDLGVNYGYTF,TGCGCCAGCAGCCAAGATTTAGGAGTTAACTATGGCTACACCTTC
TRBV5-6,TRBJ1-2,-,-,CASSPGLDGYTF,TGTGCCAGCAGCCCAGGACTGGATGGCTACACCTTC
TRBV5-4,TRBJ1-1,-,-,CASSLAGVRTEAFF,TGTGCCAGCAGCTTGGCAGGGGTTCGGACTGAAGCTTTCTTT
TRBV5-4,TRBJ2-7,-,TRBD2,CASSREKLAGRTYEQYF,TGTGCCAGCAGCAGGGAAAAACTAGCGGGGCGAACCTACGAGCAGTACTTC
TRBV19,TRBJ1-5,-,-,CASSMKGDQPQHF,TGTGCCAGTAGTATGAAAGGGGATCAGCCCCAGCATTTT
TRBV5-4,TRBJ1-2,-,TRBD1,CASSSGQGGLGYTF,TGTGCCAGCAGCTCCGGACAGGGAGGTCTTGGCTACACCTTC
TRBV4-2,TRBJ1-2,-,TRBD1,CASSQGQGGGSYGYTF,TGTGCCAGCAGCCAAGGACAGGGTGGCGGTAGCTATGGCTACACCTTC
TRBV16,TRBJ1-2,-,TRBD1,CASSHSSGQGPSSNYGYTF,TGTGCCAGCAGCCATTCCAGCGGACAGGGGCCATCTTCTAACTATGGCTACACCTTC
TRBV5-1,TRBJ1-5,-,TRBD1,CASSLEGQGNQPQHF,TGCGCCAGCAGCTTGGAAGGACAGGGCAATCAGCCCCAGCATTTT
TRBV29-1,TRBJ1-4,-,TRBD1,CSVAGGNEKLFF,TGCAGCGTTGCAGGGGGAAATGAAAAACTGTTTTTT
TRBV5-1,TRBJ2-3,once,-,CASSLVGVGTDTQYF,TGCGCCAGCAGCTTGGTAGGGGTTGGCACAGATACGCAGTATTTT
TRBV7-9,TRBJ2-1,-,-,CASTEPLGGFDEQFF,TGTGCCAGCACCGAACCGCTGGGGGGTTTCGATGAGCAGTTCTTC
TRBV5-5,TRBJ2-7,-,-,CASSSWTSYEQYF,TGTGCCAGCAGCTCCTGGACAAGCTACGAGCAGTACTTC
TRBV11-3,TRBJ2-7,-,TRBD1,CASSARDRGEDEQYF,TGTGCCAGCAGCGCTCGGGACAGGGGGGAGGACGAGCAGTACTTC
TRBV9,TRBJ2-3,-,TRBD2,CASSAGPRFSGGEGTQYF,TGTGCCAGCAGCGCTGGCCCCCGGTTTAGCGGGGGTGAGGGGACGCAGTATTTT